Following are 31 T cell receptor beta chains from one sample sequenced in a study of OX40 agonist ivuxolimab in advanced cancers. The protocol was immunoSEQ multiplex PCR, while the TCRdb copy is restricted to in-frame clones and leaves out a portion. The sample lists tens of thousands of clones, approximately 90% occurring once. The starting material was CD4+ or CD8+ T cells sorted from blood, obtained in a trial of the OX40 agonist ivuxolimab. The receptors shown here come from an adult with an advanced solid tumor such as melanoma, head and neck, liver or kidney cancer.

This clone was recorded once. The chain employs TRBV19 and TRBJ2-3; D is perhaps TRBD1 (7 bases). This CDR3 contains 15 residues. V was trimmed by 8 bases and J by 3 bases, leaving 18 bases between them. CDR1 and CDR2 from the germline V gene are LNHDA and SQIVND (reference sequence). DNA of the CDR3: TGTGCCAGTTCCCACAGGGGACTTCGTACAGATACGCAGTATTTT. This encodes CASSHRGLRTDTQYF.

J is TRBJ2-3 and V is TRBV19; maybe TRBD2 (6 bases). The CDR3 is made up of 17 amino acids. Germline V gene lookup returns CDR1 LNHDA and CDR2 SQIVND (reference sequence). The V gene lost 3 bases and the J gene lost 6 bases, with 22 bases spanning the gap. CDR3 coding DNA: TGTGCCAGTAGTATGAGGTGGAGATGGCGGGAAGGGGATACGCAGTATTTT. Its translation: CASSMRWRWREGDTQYF. Variable domain in full (rest from reference TRBV19 and TRBJ2-3): DGGITQSPKYLFRKEGQNVTLSCEQNLNHDAMYWYRQDPGQGLRLIYYSQIVNDFQKGDIAEGYSVSREKKESFPLTVTSAQKNPTAFYLCASSMRWRWREGDTQYFGPGTRLTVL.

In regard to this clone: Relative to the germline gene, one junction end is altered; a read error may explain this. This chain joins TRBV4-1 and TRBJ1-5; possible D gene TRBD1, 6 bases. The CDR3 totals 16 residues. CDR1 MGHRA and CDR2 YSYEKL come from the germline V gene. The CDR3, as DNA: TGTGCCAGCAGCCCGAGTTTCGGGGGCACGAATCAGCCCCAGCATTTT. Translation gives CASSPSFGGTNQPQHF.

This clone was detected only a few times. The chain recombines TRBV6-1 with TRBJ1-1, with D uncertain. The germline CDR1 and CDR2 sequences are MNHNS and SASEGT. With 4 bases removed from V and 0 bases from J, the gap between germline ends came to 6 bases. CDR3 length: 13 residues. The CDR3 sequence is CASSVVLNTEAFF. CDR3 sequence (DNA): TGTGCCAGCAGTGTCGTTCTGAACACTGAAGCTTTCTTT.

The genes are TRBV28 and TRBJ1-3, with D possibly being TRBD1 (6 bases). V was trimmed by 5 bases and J by 4 bases, leaving 15 bases between them. The CDR3 is made up of 15 amino acids. Per the germline V gene, CDR1 is MDHEN and CDR2 is SYDVKM. CDR3 DNA sequence: TGTGCCAGCAGTACGACAGGAGGCCGAGGAAACACCATATATTTT. It yields the protein CASSTTGGRGNTIYF.

This chain connects TRBV5-1 to TRBJ1-1, with D perhaps TRBD1 (5 bases). Deletions cut 4 bases from V and 0 bases from J, with 16 bases between. Per the germline V gene, CDR1 is SGHRS and CDR2 is YFSETQ. The CDR3 sequence is 16 residues long. The CDR3 sequence: CASSPGWGTMNTEAFF. CDR3 DNA: TGCGCCAGCAGCCCCGGTTGGGGGACCATGAACACTGAAGCTTTCTTT.

V usage is TRBV5-1 and J usage is TRBJ1-4; D is perhaps TRBD1 (6 bases). The germline V and J ends were trimmed by 0 bases and 8 bases, with 11 bases remaining between them. The CDR3 extends over 14 amino acids. Germline loops: CDR1 SGHRS, CDR2 YFSETQ. The DNA for the CDR3 is TGCGCCAGCAGCTTGGTACAGGGAGGAGAAAAACTGTTTTTT. Protein: CASSLVQGGEKLFF.

The CDR3 loop reads CASSFGGETGNTIYF. The CDR3 region has the DNA TGTGCCAGCAGTTTCGGGGGGGAAACTGGAAACACCATATATTTT. The gene calls are TRBV7-8 and TRBJ1-3; D perhaps matches TRBD1 (5 bases). Germline V CDR1 and CDR2: SGHVS, FQNEAQ. The CDR3 sequence is 15 residues long. Trimming pared 6 bases from V and 2 bases from J, leaving 14 bases between.

The chain has TRBV7-9 and TRBJ1-3, with D perhaps matching TRBD1 (6 bases). Trimming left V 4 bases short and J 4 bases short, with 20 bases between. The CDR3 is made up of 17 amino acids. Germline V gene data show CDR1 as SEHNR and CDR2 as FQNEAQ (reference sequence). For the CDR3, the DNA is TGTGCCAGCAGCTCCACGGAGGGGGGCACGAACGGAAACACCATATATTTT. Residues: CASSSTEGGTNGNTIYF.

On this clone: A read error is likely here: a far larger clone is one base away. The chain recombines TRBV19 with TRBJ2-2; the D gene could be TRBD1 or TRBD2 (5 bases each). The CDR3 has 13 residues. The V gene's germline CDR1 is LNHDA and CDR2 SQIVND (reference sequence). CDR3 protein: CATGLRGAGELFF. The CDR3 bases are TGCGCAACCGGGCTACGAGGGGCCGGGGAGCTGTTTTTT.

The chain couples TRBV19 to TRBJ2-6; 7 bases are a match to TRBD1. J was trimmed by 4 bases and V by 3 bases; bases with no gene match: 3. This CDR3 is 15 amino acids long. CDR1 is LNHDA and CDR2 is SQIVND in the germline V gene (reference sequence). The CDR3 coding sequence is TGTGCCAGTAGTATTACAGGGGTCGGGGCCAACGTCCTGACTTTC. Its translation is CASSITGVGANVLTF.

The V gene is TRBV4-2, the J gene TRBJ2-3; tentatively, D is TRBD2 (5 bases). V lost 3 bases and J 7 bases, leaving 14 bases between the germline ends. The V gene's germline CDR1 is LGHNA and CDR2 YNFKEQ. CDR3 length: 14 residues. The CDR3 DNA reads TGTGCCAGCAGCCATCGGGATAAGAGTAATACGCAGTATTTT. Protein product: CASSHRDKSNTQYF.

The V gene is TRBV5-1, the J gene TRBJ1-2, with no clear D. Germline CDR1 and CDR2: SGHRS and YFSETQ. This CDR3 region has 13 residues. V was cut by 2 bases and J by 2 bases, with 7 bases left in between. CDR3 sequence: CASSFGENYGYTF. CDR3 nucleotide sequence: TGCGCCAGCAGCTTTGGGGAGAACTATGGCTACACCTTC.

The rearrangement joins TRBV27 to TRBJ2-3; 8 bases line up with TRBD2. Germline-derived CDR1 and CDR2 are MNHEY and SMNVEV (reference sequence). V was clipped by 6 bases and J by 2 bases; unmatched bases: 7. The CDR3 is 15 amino acids. The CDR3 here is CASSYSGEVTDTQYF. CDR3 DNA sequence: TGTGCCAGCAGCTATAGCGGGGAGGTCACAGATACGCAGTATTTT.

This chain joins TRBV28 and TRBJ1-2; D remains unclear. V was cut by 6 bases and J by 6 bases, with 11 bases left in between. Germline V lookup: CDR1 MDHEN, CDR2 SYDVKM. The CDR3 is 12 amino acids. CDR3 region: CASSQQENGYTF. The CDR3 bases are TGTGCCAGCAGCCAGCAGGAGAATGGCTACACCTTC.

The rearrangement joins TRBV7-9 to TRBJ1-1; a weak D match, TRBD1 (5 bases). Trimming stripped 1 base from V and 5 bases from J, with 11 bases between. The CDR3 has 14 amino acids. The V gene's germline CDR1 is SEHNR and CDR2 FQNEAQ (reference sequence). The CDR3 reads CASSLGRGGTEAFF. The CDR3 DNA sequence: TGTGCCAGCAGCTTAGGAAGGGGAGGGACTGAAGCTTTCTTT.

V and J are TRBV28 and TRBJ1-2; TRBD1 aligns across 7 bases. Losses at the gene ends were 6 bases for V and 8 bases for J; bases not matched to a gene: 15. The CDR3 spans 15 residues. The germline V gene has CDR1 MDHEN and CDR2 SYDVKM. The CDR3 reads CASSTLGGGLRGYTF. The DNA of the CDR3 is TGTGCCAGCAGCACCCTGGGAGGGGGCCTTCGCGGCTACACCTTC.

The chain joins TRBV4-1 to TRBJ2-7; 7 bases align to TRBD1. There are 15 residues in the CDR3. CDR1 is MGHRA and CDR2 is YSYEKL in the germline V gene. V was clipped by 2 bases and J by 3 bases; unmatched bases: 7. The CDR3 DNA is TGCGCCAGCAGCCAACTCCGGGACAGTTTCTACGAGCAGTACTTC. Translation gives CASSQLRDSFYEQYF.

This CDR3 is CASSYSGTRYNEQFF. CDR3 bases: TGTGCCAGTAGTTACTCCGGGACTAGATACAATGAGCAGTTCTTC. The gene calls are TRBV19 and TRBJ2-1, with 8 nucleotides matching TRBD2. This CDR3 is built from 15 residues. The J segment lost 4 bases and the V segment lost 5 bases, leaving 7 bases of the junction unmatched. Per the germline V gene, CDR1 is LNHDA and CDR2 is SQIVND (reference sequence). The full variable domain, with the rest looked up from reference TRBV19 and TRBJ2-1, is DGGITQSPKYLFRKEGQNVTLSCEQNLNHDAMYWYRQDPGQGLRLIYYSQIVNDFQKGDIAEGYSVSREKKESFPLTVTSAQKNPTAFYLCASSYSGTRYNEQFFGPGTRLTVL.

About this clone: A far larger clone is just one base off, so this is likely a read error. This chain connects TRBV5-1 to TRBJ2-3; TRBD2 agrees at 14 bases. V trimming: 3 bases; J trimming: 4 bases; junction bases outside the gene matches: 4. Germline V gives CDR1 SGHRS, CDR2 YFSETQ. The CDR3 sequence is 16 residues long. CDR3: CASSSGLAGVADTQYF. The DNA for the CDR3 is TGCGCCAGCAGCTCGGGACTAGCGGGAGTTGCAGATACGCAGTATTTT.

V gene TRBV7-3 combines with J gene TRBJ2-7; no clear D. CDR1 SGHTA and CDR2 FQGTGA come from the germline V gene. V lost 4 bases to trimming and J lost 4 bases, with 11 bases between them. CDR3 length: 13 amino acids. The CDR3 nucleotides read TGTGCCAGCAGCTCGACTCAAGGTTACGAGCAGTACTTC. This sequence encodes CASSSTQGYEQYF.

The gene calls are TRBV28 and TRBJ2-3, with D perhaps being TRBD1 or TRBD2 (6 bases each). CDR1 is MDHEN and CDR2 is SYDVKM in the germline V gene. This CDR3 contains 16 residues. V dropped 7 bases and J dropped 1 base, with 18 bases sitting between them. The CDR3 nucleotides read TGTGCCAGCACCCAGGAGGGGGAGCATCGCACAGATACGCAGTATTTT. This codes for CASTQEGEHRTDTQYF.

V gene TRBV29-1 combines with J gene TRBJ2-5; 9 nucleotides agree with TRBD2. The ends lost 4 bases at V and 5 bases at J; junction bases unmatched: 8. CDR1 is SQVTM, CDR2 ANQGSEA, per germline. The CDR3 totals 14 residues. In DNA, the CDR3 is TGCAGCGTTGTCGGCGGGAGGGCGGTGGAGACCCAGTACTTC. Translation: CSVVGGRAVETQYF.

V usage is TRBV10-3 and J usage is TRBJ2-7; perhaps TRBD2 as D (5 bases). Trimming stripped 4 bases from V and 6 bases from J, with 16 bases between. CDR3 size: 14 residues. Germline V CDR1 and CDR2: ENHRY, SYGVKD. Here the CDR3 reads CAISASPGGREQYF. The DNA of the CDR3 is TGTGCCATCAGTGCGTCCCCAGGAGGACGCGAGCAGTACTTC.

J is TRBJ2-1 and V is TRBV6-4, with D possibly matching TRBD2 (6 bases). V gave up 3 bases and J gave up 6 bases, with 12 bases separating them. The CDR3 is 14 residues long. The germline gives CDR1 MRHNA, CDR2 SNTAGT. CDR3 DNA sequence: TGTGCCAGCAGTGAGGGGGGAGAGAGCAATGAGCAGTTCTTC. Translating gives CASSEGGESNEQFF.

The chain carries TRBV19 and TRBJ2-1; 7 bases line up with TRBD1. Germline V CDR1 and CDR2: LNHDA, SQIVND (reference sequence). V lost 8 bases to trimming and J lost 5 bases; unmatched junction nucleotides: 9. The CDR3 has 14 amino acids. Here the CDR3 DNA reads TGTGCCAGTGTTGACAGGGCAAGGAACAATGAGCAGTTCTTC. Amino acids: CASVDRARNNEQFF.

Relative to its sample, this clone is medium-sized. This sequence joins TRBV4-2 and TRBJ1-1; weak D call: TRBD1 (6 bases). V was shortened by 0 bases and J by 7 bases, with 12 bases between the two germline ends. Germline lookup yields CDR1 LGHNA and CDR2 YNFKEQ. The CDR3 runs to 14 residues. CDR3 in amino acids: CASSQDGGKYEAFF. Here the CDR3 DNA reads TGTGCCAGCAGCCAAGATGGGGGCAAATATGAAGCTTTCTTT.

This clone was detected once. This rearrangement joins TRBV11-3 to TRBJ2-1; D may correspond to TRBD1 or TRBD2 (6 bases each). The V and J ends lost 1 base and 13 bases respectively, with 11 bases between them. Germline CDR1 and CDR2: SGHNT and YENEEA. CDR3 length equals 12 residues. CDR3 in DNA: TGTGCCAGCAGCTTAGTAGGGGGGCCCCAGTTCTTC. This codes for CASSLVGGPQFF. Full variable domain (remainder filled in from reference TRBV11-3 and TRBJ2-1): EAGVVQSPRYKIIEKKQPVAFWCNPISGHNTLYWYLQNLGQGPELLIRYENEEAVDDSQLPKDRFSAERLKGVDSTLKIQPAELGDSAVYLCASSLVGGPQFFGPGTRLTVL.

CDR3 nucleotides: TGTGCCAGCAGTCCAAACCCTAGGGTCGACTACAATGAGCAGTTCTTC. Its translation: CASSPNPRVDYNEQFF. The rearrangement uses TRBV27 and TRBJ2-1, with unresolved D. CDR3 size: 16 residues. Germline CDR1 MNHEY, CDR2 SMNVEV (reference sequence). Trimming pared 5 bases from V and 3 bases from J, leaving 17 bases between.

The chain couples TRBV7-6 to TRBJ2-7; D gene ambiguous. CDR1 SGHVS and CDR2 FNYEAQ come from the germline V gene. This CDR3 region has 14 residues. V lost 5 bases and J 4 bases, leaving 15 bases between the germline ends. CDR3: CASSTESWGYEQYF. The CDR3 DNA sequence: TGTGCCAGCAGCACAGAGTCTTGGGGTTACGAGCAGTACTTC.

The rearrangement links TRBV7-6 to TRBJ2-5, with D possibly matching TRBD2 (7 bases). This CDR3 contains 14 residues. Germline V lookup: CDR1 SGHVS, CDR2 FNYEAQ. The V gene lost 5 bases and the J gene lost 5 bases, with 15 bases spanning the gap. In nucleotides, the CDR3 is TGTGCCAGCAGCGGAAGGACAGCGGGGGAGACCCAGTACTTC. Its protein is CASSGRTAGETQYF.